The following is a TCR beta chain sequence with its context. The sample belongs to a study of blood T cell repertoires in COVID-19. The overall study: Collection of acute and convalescent COVID-19 samples took place in the United States, Italy and Spain.

During active infection, Seattle patients enrolled and were then monitored through disease. Assay used: immunoSEQ multiplex PCR; TCRdb lists only in-frame clones, some missing. The repertoire has 140,000 to 150,000 clones, roughly 88% of them found once; the top ten carry 8%. With V trimmed by 7 bases and J by 2 bases, 10 bases remained unmatched. CDR1 and CDR2 (germline): MNHEY, SVGAGI. The CDR3 totals 15 residues. This chain links TRBV6-5 with TRBJ2-5, with 7 bases matching TRBD2. This TCR derives from a woman between 55 and 75 years old with COVID-19, enrolled during active disease. Sequencing was carried out using peripheral blood. The DNA of the CDR3 is TGTGCCAGCACCCGCGGGGGAACTAGGCAAGAGACCCAGTACTTC. Its translation: CASTRGGTRQETQYF.